This T cell receptor beta chain stems from a study of T-cell memory formation after mild COVID-19. TCRdb reprocessed the 5' RACE reads with MiXCR, giving one entry per CDR3 protein. Among hundreds of thousands of distinct CDR3 sequences listed, about 20% were seen once. The CDR3 runs 14 residues. Germline CDR1 and CDR2: SGHNT and YENEEA. V gave up 2 bases and J gave up 6 bases; unmatched junction bases: 3. Many counts were recorded for this clonotype. The J gene is TRBJ2-3, the V gene TRBV11-3; 9 bases line up with TRBD1. This sequence originates from an adult woman who had mild COVID-19 (a few samples of this study predate the infection). Cell type and time point are not known. The sample was PBMCs or a T cell subset sorted from them (not recorded which). CDR3 residues: CASSLRTGEDTQYF. The DNA of the CDR3 is TGTGCCAGCAGCTTAAGGACAGGGGAGGATACGCAGTATTTT.